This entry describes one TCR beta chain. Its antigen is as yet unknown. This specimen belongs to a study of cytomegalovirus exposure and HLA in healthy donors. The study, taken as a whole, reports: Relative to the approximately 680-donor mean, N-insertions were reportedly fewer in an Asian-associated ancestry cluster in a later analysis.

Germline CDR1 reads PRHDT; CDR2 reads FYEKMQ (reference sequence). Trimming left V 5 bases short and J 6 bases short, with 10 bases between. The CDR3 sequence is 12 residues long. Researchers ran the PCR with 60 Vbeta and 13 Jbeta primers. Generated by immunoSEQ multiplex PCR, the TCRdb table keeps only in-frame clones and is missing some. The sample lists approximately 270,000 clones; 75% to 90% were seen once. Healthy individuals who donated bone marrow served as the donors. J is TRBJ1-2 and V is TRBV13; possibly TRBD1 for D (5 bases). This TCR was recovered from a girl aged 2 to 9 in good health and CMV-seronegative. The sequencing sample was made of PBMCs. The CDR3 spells CASSPGPDGYTF. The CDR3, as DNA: TGTGCCAGCAGCCCAGGGCCAGATGGCTACACCTTC.